This T cell receptor (beta chain) was captured in a study of CD8+CD57+ T cells in acquired aplastic anemia. Study conclusions and caveats: Patients shared some 29 CD8+ CDR3 sequences with controls.

Those patients picked for sequencing had displayed CD8+CD57+ cell expansion on flow cytometry. The enrolled patients all had severe acquired aplastic anemia. Patients had not yet gotten any therapy when their blood was taken for sampling. Regarding this clonotype: Its antigen remains unidentified.

TCR beta VDJ and CDR3 profiles were obtained from a genomic DNA template. TCRdb independently ran MiXCR on the reads; one entry per CDR3 protein. The table shows about 120,000 distinct CDR3 sequences, with 55% to 70% occurring only once. Germline V gene lookup returns CDR1 KGHDR and CDR2 SFDVKD. V was clipped by 7 bases and J by 4 bases; unmatched bases: 6. This CDR3 is built from 14 residues. Sequenced input: sorted CD4+, CD8+, or CD8+CD57+ T cells (not recorded which) from PBMCs. This chain connects TRBV24-1 to TRBJ1-5; 7 nucleotides agree with TRBD1. The receptor was isolated from a human donor with aplastic anemia. CDR3 loop: CATRGRGDNQPQHF. The CDR3 DNA is TGTGCCACCAGGGGCAGGGGGGATAATCAGCCCCAGCATTTT.